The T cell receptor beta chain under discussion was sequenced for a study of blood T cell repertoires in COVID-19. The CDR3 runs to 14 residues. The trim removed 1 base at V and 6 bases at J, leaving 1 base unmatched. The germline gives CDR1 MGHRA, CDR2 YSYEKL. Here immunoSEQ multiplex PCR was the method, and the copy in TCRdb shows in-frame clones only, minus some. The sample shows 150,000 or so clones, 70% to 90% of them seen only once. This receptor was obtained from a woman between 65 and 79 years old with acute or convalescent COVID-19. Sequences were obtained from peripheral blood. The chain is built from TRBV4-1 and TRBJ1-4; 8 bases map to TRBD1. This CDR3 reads CASSQAGGDEKLFF. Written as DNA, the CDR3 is TGCGCCAGCAGCCAAGCAGGGGGCGATGAAAAACTGTTTTTT.